This TCR beta chain is from a study of blood T cell repertoires in COVID-19. Study at large: Material from acute and convalescent COVID-19 was sourced from the United States, Italy and Spain.

V lost 1 base and J 10 bases, leaving 10 bases between the germline ends. The CDR3 has 12 residues. CDR1 is MDHEN and CDR2 is SYDVKM in the germline V gene. Profiling relied on immunoSEQ multiplex PCR, and the TCRdb table lists in-frame clones only, not all of them. The sample yields 200,000 to 250,000 clones, about 86% seen once. Material for sequencing was peripheral blood. The chain recombines TRBV28 with TRBJ1-2; tentative D call: TRBD1 (5 bases). The clonotype was recovered from a woman in her 30s who had recovered from COVID-19. The CDR3 loop is CASSLLVRDYTF. DNA for the CDR3: TGTGCCAGCAGTTTATTGGTCAGGGACTACACCTTC.